What follows are 21 T cell receptor beta chains derived from one specimen sequenced in a study of cytomegalovirus exposure and HLA in healthy donors. The study ran its PCR with 60 Vbeta and 13 Jbeta primers. The method was immunoSEQ multiplex PCR; TCRdb's version includes in-frame clones alone and lacks a portion of them. The repertoire consists of over 150,000 clones, with roughly 70% occurring once and the leading ten covering under 3.5%. The sample consisted of PBMCs. These receptors originate from a woman aged 25 to 39 in good health and CMV-seronegative.

Only one count was recorded for this clone. CDR3 loop: CASSLESGGDNSPLHF. In DNA form, the CDR3 reads TGTGCCAGCAGCTTAGAGTCGGGAGGCGATAATTCACCCCTCCACTTT. V gene TRBV7-2 combines with J gene TRBJ1-6; D unclear. Germline-derived CDR1 and CDR2 are SGHTA and FQGNSA. Trimming took off 1 base at V and 5 bases at J, with 12 bases between the two ends. The CDR3 is 16 amino acids. The full variable domain, completed using reference TRBV7-2 and TRBJ1-6, is GAGVSQSPSNKVTEKGKDVELRCDPISGHTALYWYRQSLGQGLEFLIYFQGNSAPDKSGLPSDRFSAERTGGSVSTLTIQRTQQEDSAVYLCASSLESGGDNSPLHFGNGTRLTVT.

The CDR3 DNA is TGTGCCAGCAGCCCCAGACGGAGATATGGCTACACCTTC. Its translation: CASSPRRRYGYTF. This chain connects TRBV7-9 to TRBJ1-2; D gene unclear. With 5 bases removed from V and 5 bases from J, the gap between germline ends came to 12 bases. Germline V CDR1 and CDR2: SEHNR, FQNEAQ (reference sequence). This CDR3 has 13 residues.

The V call is TRBV28, the J call TRBJ1-1; TRBD1 might be the D (5 bases). V was cut by 6 bases and J by 5 bases, with 13 bases left in between. The CDR3 covers 13 residues. Germline values: CDR1 MDHEN, CDR2 SYDVKM. This CDR3 reads CASRAGRRTEAFF. The DNA for the CDR3 is TGTGCCAGCAGGGCGGGGCGCAGAACTGAAGCTTTCTTT.

The chain combines TRBV30 with TRBJ1-6; maybe TRBD1 (6 bases). Germline lookup yields CDR1 GTSNPN and CDR2 SVGIG (reference sequence). This CDR3 is built from 14 residues. Trimming removed 3 bases at V and 8 bases at J, with 14 bases between. The CDR3 sequence: CAWSPGRGYSPLHF. The CDR3 region has the DNA TGTGCCTGGAGCCCCGGCAGGGGATATTCACCCCTCCACTTT.

This chain connects TRBV19 to TRBJ2-3, with TRBD2 matching over 10 bases. The CDR3 runs to 17 residues. V lost 5 bases, J lost 2 bases, and 10 bases stayed unmatched. CDR1 is LNHDA, CDR2 SQIVND, per germline (reference sequence). For the CDR3, the DNA is TGTGCCAGTAGTTCCAGAAGGACTAGCGGATACACAGATACGCAGTATTTT. This codes for CASSSRRTSGYTDTQYF.

The chain combines TRBV7-9 with TRBJ2-3, with 9 bases fitting TRBD2. The CDR3 spans 16 residues. Germline-derived CDR1 and CDR2 are SEHNR and FQNEAQ (reference sequence). The trim removed 2 bases at V and 1 base at J, leaving 4 bases unmatched. Here the CDR3 reads CASSLPERGGTDTQYF. The CDR3 DNA follows: TGTGCCAGCAGCTTACCTGAGCGGGGGGGCACAGATACGCAGTATTTT. The full variable domain, with the rest looked up from reference TRBV7-9 and TRBJ2-3, is DTGVSQNPRHKITKRGQNVTFRCDPISEHNRLYWYRQTLGQGPEFLTYFQNEAQLEKSRLLSDRFSAERPKGSFSTLEIQRTEQGDSAMYLCASSLPERGGTDTQYFGPGTRLTVL.

The chain is built from TRBV15 and TRBJ2-3; D remains ambiguous. The CDR3 runs 13 residues. Germline loops: CDR1 LNHNV, CDR2 YYDKDF (reference sequence). Deletions cut 4 bases from V and 0 bases from J, with 5 bases between. The CDR3 DNA is TGTGCCACCAGCATCTTTAGCACAGATACGCAGTATTTT. Its translation: CATSIFSTDTQYF.

The rearrangement uses TRBV27 and TRBJ2-1, with 7 bases matching TRBD1. The CDR3 totals 13 residues. V trimming: 5 bases; J trimming: 6 bases; junction bases outside the gene matches: 4. Germline CDR1 and CDR2: MNHEY and SMNVEV (reference sequence). The CDR3, as DNA: TGTGCCAGCAGTCCATACAGGGGCAATGAGCAGTTCTTC. Translation gives CASSPYRGNEQFF.

The chain couples TRBV30 to TRBJ2-7; 7 nucleotides line up with TRBD2. Germline values: CDR1 GTSNPN, CDR2 SVGIG (reference sequence). V lost 0 bases, J lost 6 bases, and 11 bases stayed unmatched. The CDR3 spans 15 residues. The CDR3 DNA is TGTGCCTGGAGTGTACGAACTGGGGGGGTCTTCGAGCAGTACTTC. Translating it yields CAWSVRTGGVFEQYF.

The chain links TRBV6-1 to TRBJ2-7, with TRBD1 matching 9 bases. This CDR3 contains 16 residues. Germline CDR1 reads MNHNS; CDR2 reads SASEGT. V lost 0 bases and J lost 1; bases outside the gene matches: 4. CDR3 DNA: TGTGCCAGCAGTGAAGCGTCGACAGGGGGTTCCTACGAGCAGTACTTC. The encoded protein is CASSEASTGGSYEQYF.

The chain combines TRBV18 with TRBJ1-5, with 7 bases lining up with TRBD1. Germline CDR1 KGHSH, CDR2 LQKENI. The CDR3 runs 14 residues. V shed 3 bases and J 7 bases; nucleotides not matched to a gene: 6. CDR3 region: CASSPTGRNQPQHF. DNA for the CDR3: TGTGCCAGCTCACCGACAGGGCGGAACCAGCCCCAGCATTTT.

This clone was found a few times. This rearrangement joins TRBV4-2 to TRBJ1-6, with 9 positions matching TRBD1. This CDR3 is built from 17 residues. V shed 0 bases, J shed 4 bases, and the junction held 4 bases outside the gene matches. CDR1 is LGHNA, CDR2 YNFKEQ, per germline. CDR3 nucleotide sequence: TGTGCCAGCAGCCAAGATTCGGGACAGGGTTATAATTCACCCCTCCACTTT. As protein: CASSQDSGQGYNSPLHF.

This chain uses TRBV10-3 with TRBJ2-5; 7 positions agree with TRBD1. V was pared by 3 bases and J by 5 bases, with 6 bases of the junction left unmatched. The germline V gene has CDR1 ENHRY and CDR2 SYGVKD. This CDR3 region has 14 residues. In DNA, the CDR3 is TGTGCCATCAGTGACAGAATACAGGGGGAGACCCAGTACTTC. This gives the protein CAISDRIQGETQYF.

The rearrangement uses TRBV30 and TRBJ1-4; D gene uncertain. Trimming pared 1 base from V and 2 bases from J, leaving 11 bases between. This CDR3 has 15 residues. Germline values: CDR1 GTSNPN, CDR2 SVGIG (reference sequence). The chain's CDR3 is CAWSAGRGTNEKLFF. The CDR3 coding sequence is TGTGCCTGGAGTGCGGGTCGTGGGACTAATGAAAAACTGTTTTTT.

The gene calls are TRBV7-9 and TRBJ2-1; 8 bases are a match to TRBD2. This CDR3 has 17 amino acids. V shed 5 bases, J shed 8 bases, and the junction held 17 bases outside the gene matches. Per germline, CDR1 SEHNR and CDR2 FQNEAQ (reference sequence). In DNA, the CDR3 is TGTGCCAGCAGCCCGCTAGGGGGGGGACTAGTTTTCTATGAGCAGTTCTTC. This gives the protein CASSPLGGGLVFYEQFF.

This clone is a singleton in its sample. The chain recombines TRBV4-1 with TRBJ2-3; 14 positions match TRBD2. Germline trimming cut 1 base from V and 0 bases from J; bases unmatched to any gene: 6. Looked up from germline, CDR1 is MGHRA and CDR2 is YSYEKL. The CDR3 contains 19 residues. CDR3 sequence (DNA): TGCGCCAGCAGCCAAGGGACTAGCGGGGGGTGGCCGAGCACAGATACGCAGTATTTT. This sequence encodes CASSQGTSGGWPSTDTQYF.

V usage is TRBV7-6 and J usage is TRBJ2-3; D is ambiguous. Trimming stripped 1 base from V and 6 bases from J, with 8 bases between. Looked up from germline, CDR1 is SGHVS and CDR2 is FNYEAQ. The CDR3 has 13 amino acids. CDR3 region: CASSLERLDTQYF. CDR3 DNA sequence: TGTGCCAGCAGCTTAGAGAGGTTGGATACGCAGTATTTT.

V usage is TRBV10-3 and J usage is TRBJ2-1, with D perhaps TRBD2 (6 bases). The CDR3 spans 15 residues. Germline V lookup: CDR1 ENHRY, CDR2 SYGVKD. V lost 7 bases and J lost 0, with 13 bases in between. CDR3 sequence reads: CAITGDLSSYNEQFF. The CDR3 DNA sequence: TGTGCCATCACCGGGGACTTGAGCTCCTACAATGAGCAGTTCTTC.

This chain uses TRBV29-1 with TRBJ2-1, with 8 bases fitting TRBD2. The CDR3 is made up of 13 amino acids. The germline gives CDR1 SQVTM, CDR2 ANQGSEA. The V and J ends lost 8 bases and 7 bases, in that order; junction bases with no gene match: 10. The CDR3 sequence is CSSGGGTPNEQFF. Here the CDR3 DNA reads TGCAGCTCCGGGGGGGGGACACCTAATGAGCAGTTCTTC.

This clone has a handful of counts. The gene calls are TRBV27 and TRBJ2-3, with 9 bases fitting TRBD2. The CDR3 is made up of 15 amino acids. V lost 6 bases, J lost 3 bases, and 7 bases stayed unmatched. Germline V gives CDR1 MNHEY, CDR2 SMNVEV (reference sequence). The CDR3 nucleotides are TGTGCCAGCAGGTGGGCGGGAGGGGGGACAGATACGCAGTATTTT. Amino acids: CASRWAGGGTDTQYF.

The chain couples TRBV29-1 to TRBJ2-1; TRBD2 agrees at 10 bases. Unmatched junction bases numbered 4, after V lost 2 bases and J lost 9 bases. CDR1 and CDR2 from the germline V gene are SQVTM and ANQGSEA. The CDR3 consists of 13 residues. Here the CDR3 reads CSVELAGVPEQFF. The CDR3 bases are TGCAGCGTTGAACTAGCGGGGGTCCCTGAGCAGTTCTTC.